One and the same sample provided the 19 T cell receptor beta chains below, sequenced in a study of identical twins. TCRdb processed the 5' RACE reads anew with MiXCR; each CDR3 protein has one entry. The repertoire holds hundreds of thousands of distinct CDR3 sequences, around a sixth seen once, with around 13% in the top ten. This same sample was also taken into another study, of T cells expressing NK-cell markers.

The sample taken for sequencing was PBMCs. These receptors all come from a woman younger than 30 in good health.

The chain links TRBV6-5 to TRBJ2-2; TRBD1 matches at 7 bases. This CDR3 comprises 15 residues. Germline V gene data show CDR1 as MNHEY and CDR2 as SVGAGI. Losses at the gene ends were 4 bases for V and 6 bases for J; bases not matched to a gene: 8. CDR3: CASSSTGESAGELFF. The CDR3, as DNA: TGTGCCAGCAGTTCAACAGGGGAGTCGGCCGGGGAGCTGTTTTTT.

This clonotype has only a few counts. The chain recombines TRBV6-5 with TRBJ2-7, with D possibly called TRBD1 or TRBD2 (5 bases each). Trimming took off 4 bases at V and 4 bases at J, with 11 bases between the two ends. Per germline, CDR1 MNHEY and CDR2 SVGAGI. This CDR3 region has 13 residues. As DNA, the CDR3 is TGTGCCAGCAGTTTTAACAGGAGGTACGAGCAGTACTTC. This gives the protein CASSFNRRYEQYF.

Ten or more counts support this clonotype. The chain employs TRBV6-4 and TRBJ2-3, with TRBD2 identical over 8 bases. V gave up 8 bases and J gave up 4 bases; unmatched junction bases: 5. The CDR3 extends over 13 amino acids. Per the germline V gene, CDR1 is MRHNA and CDR2 is SNTAGT. DNA of the CDR3: TGTGCCAGCGGTAGCGGGGAAGCAGATACGCAGTATTTT. Its protein is CASGSGEADTQYF.

This clonotype was picked up many times. The J gene is TRBJ2-3, the V gene TRBV12-3 or TRBV12-4, with D possibly being TRBD1 or TRBD2 (5 bases each). There are 14 residues in the CDR3. The V end was cut by 5 bases, the J end by 3 bases, with 12 bases between. The chain's CDR3 is CASSRTRGTDTQYF. The DNA for the CDR3 is TGTGCCAGCAGTCGAACGAGGGGAACAGATACGCAGTATTTT.

CDR3 sequence reads: CASSQDRRGHPGTDTQYF. CDR3 nucleotide sequence: TGTGCCAGCAGCCAAGATCGTCGGGGACACCCAGGCACAGATACGCAGTATTTT. The chain employs TRBV3-1 and TRBJ2-3; D is perhaps TRBD1 (6 bases). Trimming shortened V by 0 bases and J by 1 base, and 17 bases separated the two germline ends. This CDR3 is 18 amino acids long. Germline V gene lookup returns CDR1 LGHDT and CDR2 YNNKEL (reference sequence).

This clonotype was detected only a few times. This chain joins TRBV6-6 and TRBJ2-7, with TRBD1 matching over 7 bases. V shed 4 bases and J 5 bases; nucleotides not matched to a gene: 2. CDR3 size: 12 residues. Germline V lookup: CDR1 MNHNY, CDR2 SVGAGI (reference sequence). The CDR3 loop is CASSFTGDEQYF. The CDR3 DNA is TGTGCCAGCAGTTTCACAGGGGACGAGCAGTACTTC.

This chain joins TRBV7-2 and TRBJ2-1; D may correspond to TRBD1 or TRBD2 (7 bases each). Per the germline V gene, CDR1 is SGHTA and CDR2 is FQGNSA. Trimming took 6 bases from V and 7 from J, leaving 19 bases between them. This CDR3 comprises 15 residues. The CDR3 reads CASRGGGSTGNEQFF. The DNA for the CDR3 is TGTGCCAGCAGAGGGGGCGGGAGTACAGGGAATGAGCAGTTCTTC.

This chain links TRBV18 with TRBJ1-1; D remains ambiguous. CDR3 size: 16 residues. Germline V CDR1 and CDR2: KGHSH, LQKENI. The V end was cut by 4 bases, the J end by 0 bases, with 15 bases between. The CDR3 bases are TGTGCCAGCTCACAAATGTCCCAGATCATGAACACTGAAGCTTTCTTT. Translating gives CASSQMSQIMNTEAFF. Variable domain in full (rest from reference TRBV18 and TRBJ1-1): NAGVMQNPRHLVRRRGQEARLRCSPMKGHSHVYWYRQLPEEGLKFMVYLQKENIIDESGMPKERFSAEFPKEGPSILRIQQVVRGDSAAYFCASSQMSQIMNTEAFFGQGTRLTVV.

The chain carries TRBV9 and TRBJ2-7; TRBD1 is a possible D gene (7 bases). The ends were cut back, 4 bases at V and 6 bases at J, with 20 bases in the middle. There are 15 residues in the CDR3. CDR1 is SGDLS, CDR2 YYNGEE, per germline. The CDR3 region has the DNA TGTGCCAGCAGCTCCCGGAGGGGGCTCCCTGGCGAGCAGTACTTC. Encoded protein: CASSSRRGLPGEQYF.

This clonotype showed up just a few times. The rearrangement links TRBV20-1 to TRBJ2-3; D tentatively fits TRBD1 or TRBD2 (5 bases each). Germline V gene sequence: CDR1 DFQATT, CDR2 SNEGSKA (reference sequence). The CDR3 is 14 amino acids. Between the trimmed V and J ends, which lost 5 bases and 0 bases, there was a span of 12 bases. Here the CDR3 DNA reads TGCAGTGCTGATGGGGGTTCTAGCACAGATACGCAGTATTTT. Translation gives CSADGGSSTDTQYF.

The rearrangement joins TRBV10-2 to TRBJ1-2; tentatively, D is TRBD1 (6 bases). In germline, CDR1 is WSHSY, CDR2 SAAADI. V was pared by 4 bases and J by 7 bases, with 13 bases between. The CDR3 consists of 13 residues. CDR3 in amino acids: CASSAPGVAGYTF. The CDR3 nucleotides are TGCGCCAGCAGTGCTCCAGGGGTGGCTGGCTACACCTTC.

The V gene is TRBV14, the J gene TRBJ1-1; tentative D call: TRBD1 (5 bases). Germline CDR1 is SGHDN and CDR2 is FVKESK. Trimming left V 0 bases short and J 2 bases short, with 22 bases between. The CDR3 totals 19 residues. CDR3 protein: CASSQERRKISGINTEAFF. CDR3 nucleotide sequence: TGTGCCAGCAGCCAAGAAAGAAGGAAGATCTCAGGGATCAACACTGAAGCTTTCTTT.

The chain couples TRBV6-5 to TRBJ2-2; D gene unclear. The CDR3 consists of 14 residues. The germline CDR1 and CDR2 sequences are MNHEY and SVGAGI. Trimming took off 2 bases at V and 5 bases at J, with 9 bases between the two ends. CDR3: CASSYPERTGELFF. The CDR3 region has the DNA TGTGCCAGCAGTTACCCGGAGCGAACCGGGGAGCTGTTTTTT.

Many counts were recorded for this clonotype. This rearrangement joins TRBV20-1 to TRBJ2-1, with 7 bases matching TRBD1. Trimming removed 6 bases from V and 7 bases from J; junction bases left unmatched: 12. CDR1 and CDR2 (germline): DFQATT, SNEGSKA (reference sequence). This CDR3 region has 14 residues. The chain's CDR3 is CSAIRQGPSNEQFF. The CDR3 DNA sequence: TGCAGTGCGATAAGACAGGGCCCATCAAATGAGCAGTTCTTC.

V usage is TRBV7-6 and J usage is TRBJ1-5, with D tentatively TRBD1 (5 bases). The germline V and J ends were trimmed by 2 bases and 6 bases, with 11 bases remaining between them. Germline V gene sequence: CDR1 SGHVS, CDR2 FNYEAQ. This CDR3 has 14 residues. CDR3 in amino acids: CASSLLGDSQPQHF. The CDR3 region has the DNA TGTGCCAGCAGCTTATTGGGGGATAGTCAGCCCCAGCATTTT.

This clonotype was picked up a small number of times. In DNA, the CDR3 is TGTGCCAGCAGCTTAGGGGGGACATTATTATACACCTTC. As protein: CASSLGGTLLYTF. V is TRBV7-9 and J is TRBJ1-2, with D possibly TRBD1 on 6 matching bases. CDR3 size: 13 residues. CDR1 is SEHNR and CDR2 is FQNEAQ in the germline V gene (reference sequence). Trimming removed 1 base at V and 11 bases at J, with 14 bases between.

The CDR3 nucleotides read TGCAGTGCTAGTAAAGCGGGAGGGGGAGAGACCCAGTACTTC. It is translated as CSASKAGGGETQYF. The genes are TRBV20-1 and TRBJ2-5, with 10 bases lining up with TRBD2. V lost 3 bases to trimming and J lost 4 bases; unmatched junction nucleotides: 5. The germline CDR1 and CDR2 sequences are DFQATT and SNEGSKA (reference sequence). The CDR3 runs to 14 residues.

This clonotype was picked up a small number of times. The rearrangement links TRBV9 to TRBJ2-1; weak D call: TRBD1 (6 bases). This CDR3 is built from 13 residues. The germline CDR1 and CDR2 sequences are SGDLS and YYNGEE. Trimming pared 3 bases from V and 10 bases from J, leaving 14 bases between. This CDR3 is CASSGISGTEQFF. CDR3 nucleotide sequence: TGTGCCAGCAGCGGGATTAGTGGGACAGAGCAGTTCTTC.

V and J are TRBV9 and TRBJ1-6; the D is unclear. The germline V and J ends were trimmed by 0 bases and 5 bases, with 9 bases remaining between them. The CDR3 is 15 amino acids. Germline CDR1 is SGDLS and CDR2 is YYNGEE. Written as DNA, the CDR3 is TGTGCCAGCAGCGTAGCTCCAGGAAATAATTCACCCCTCCACTTT. It specifies CASSVAPGNNSPLHF.